This TCR beta chain is from a study of regulatory T cells in long-lasting Graves disease. Time point meaning: persistent/refractory GD, antithyroid drugs over 5 years with positive TRAb. The authors made the TCR library using RNA they extracted from PBMCs. For TCR beta, libraries came from iRepertoire HTBI primers and Arm-PCR of CDR3 regions. TCRdb passed the multiplex PCR reads through MiXCR, listing each CDR3 protein once. The top ten hold approximately 30% of the sample, which has a few hundred thousand distinct CDR3 sequences, approximately 25% seen once. The clonotype comes from a middle-aged woman with Graves disease. The specimen was peripheral blood mononuclear cells (PBMCs), collected when the disease was refractory, from a patient treated with antithyroid drugs.

The CDR3 DNA follows: TGTGCCAGCAGTTTTTCCCATCGACTAGCGGGAGAGAGAGGAGATGAGCAGTTCTTC. This translates into CASSFSHRLAGERGDEQFF. The chain carries TRBV28 and TRBJ2-1; 12 bases line up with TRBD2. Trimming took 3 bases from V and 8 from J; bases not matched to a gene: 17. CDR3 length: 19 amino acids. In germline, CDR1 is MDHEN, CDR2 SYDVKM.